These 8 T cell receptor beta chains came from one sample sequenced in a study of T cell clones after liver transplantation. TCRdb keeps only in-frame clones here, not all; method: immunoSEQ multiplex PCR. The top ten hold over 0.9% of the sample, which has tens of thousands of clones, roughly 92% seen once. Material: CD4+ T cells from blood, obtained about 25 months after liver transplant. Receptor source: a human patient who received a liver transplant. The T cells may partly be graft donor cells.

The rearrangement links TRBV6-1 to TRBJ2-1; possible D gene TRBD2, 5 bases. V lost 0 bases to trimming and J lost 12 bases, with 12 bases between them. The CDR3 consists of 13 residues. Germline lookup yields CDR1 MNHNS and CDR2 SASEGT. The CDR3 spells CASSEAPLRGQFF. The CDR3 DNA sequence: TGTGCCAGCAGTGAAGCGCCTCTACGGGGGCAGTTCTTC.

This chain connects TRBV5-4 to TRBJ2-5; TRBD1 matches at 10 bases. The germline V gene has CDR1 SGHNT and CDR2 YYREEE (reference sequence). V shed 0 bases and J 5 bases; nucleotides not matched to a gene: 4. The CDR3 runs 15 residues. CDR3 residues: CASSLGDRGWETQYF. Written as DNA, the CDR3 is TGTGCCAGCAGCTTGGGGGACAGGGGTTGGGAGACCCAGTACTTC. The complete variable domain, with remaining parts taken from reference TRBV5-4 and TRBJ2-5, reads ETGVTQSPTHLIKTRGQQVTLRCSSQSGHNTVSWYQQALGQGPQFIFQYYREEENGRGNFPPRFSGLQFPNYSSELNVNALELDDSALYLCASSLGDRGWETQYFGPGTRLLVL.

This clone was seen once. The chain uses TRBV5-8 and TRBJ2-7; 7 bases map to TRBD1. CDR1 and CDR2 from the germline V gene are SGHTS and YDEGEE. The CDR3 loop spans 14 amino acids. V was pared by 2 bases and J by 2 bases, with 4 bases of the junction left unmatched. The CDR3 protein is CASSFDRATYEQYF. The CDR3 coding sequence is TGTGCCAGCAGCTTTGACAGGGCGACCTACGAGCAGTACTTC.

The chain links TRBV6-6 to TRBJ1-4; 8 nucleotides agree with TRBD1. The length of the CDR3 is 15 residues. The V segment lost 7 bases and the J segment 2 bases; nucleotides outside the gene matches: 6. The V gene's germline CDR1 is MNHNY and CDR2 SVGAGI (reference sequence). The CDR3 spells CASKRQGMTNEKLFF. DNA of the CDR3: TGTGCCAGCAAAAGACAGGGGATGACTAATGAAAAACTGTTTTTT.

The CDR3 loop reads CASSPGTAYNEQFF. CDR3 sequence (DNA): TGTGCCAGCAGCCCCGGGACAGCATACAATGAGCAGTTCTTC. The genes are TRBV11-2 and TRBJ2-1, with 7 bases identical to TRBD1. This CDR3 spans 14 amino acids. Germline CDR1 is SGHAT and CDR2 is FQNNGV. The V gene end was trimmed by 5 bases and the J gene end by 4 bases; junction bases not matched to a gene: 5. The variable domain in full, completed from reference TRBV11-2 and TRBJ2-1, reads EAGVAQSPRYKIIEKRQSVAFWCNPISGHATLYWYQQILGQGPKLLIQFQNNGVVDDSQLPKDRFSAERLKGVDSTLKIQPAKLEDSAVYLCASSPGTAYNEQFFGPGTRLTVL.

This clone was seen only once. J is TRBJ1-4 and V is TRBV7-9, with 7 bases lining up with TRBD1. The CDR3 has 17 amino acids. Trimming took 5 bases from V and 0 from J; bases not matched to a gene: 9. The germline V gene encodes CDR1 SEHNR and CDR2 FQNEAQ (reference sequence). The CDR3 reads CASSKDRRPTTNEKLFF. As DNA, the CDR3 is TGTGCCAGCAGCAAGGACAGGAGGCCCACAACTAATGAAAAACTGTTTTTT.

The chain carries TRBV5-4 and TRBJ1-1; weak D call: TRBD1 (5 bases). V lost 3 bases and J 6 bases, leaving 12 bases between the germline ends. The CDR3 contains 13 residues. Germline loops: CDR1 SGHNT, CDR2 YYREEE (reference sequence). The CDR3, as DNA: TGTGCCAGCAGCTCGGTCCGGGACTCTGAAGCTTTCTTT. Translating gives CASSSVRDSEAFF.

The chain carries TRBV4-1 and TRBJ1-3, with D perhaps TRBD1 (5 bases). The CDR3 extends over 18 amino acids. V gave up 0 bases and J gave up 0 bases, with 15 bases separating them. CDR1 is MGHRA, CDR2 YSYEKL, per germline. CDR3: CASSQEADRADSGNTIYF. CDR3 bases: TGCGCCAGCAGCCAAGAGGCCGACAGAGCAGACTCTGGAAACACCATATATTTT.